This T cell receptor (beta chain) is drawn from a study of T cell clonotyping in hematopoietic cell transplantation. A single count supports this clone. Antigen unknown. Per the germline V gene, CDR1 is SGHRS and CDR2 is YFSETQ. V shed 4 bases and J shed 4 bases, with 11 bases lying between them. The CDR3 sequence is 14 residues long. Specified time point: recipient sample about 28 days before transplant, after cytoreduction. Clones were read by immunoSEQ multiplex PCR, and TCRdb kept only the in-frame ones, dropping some. The table records 6,500 to 8,000 clones, 85% to 90% of them present only once. Findings and caveats of the study: Recipient TCR diversity dropped after transplant; expanded clonotypes rose from day 30 to 180.

V gene TRBV5-1 combines with J gene TRBJ1-4; D remains unclear. The clonotype comes from a man aged 25-45 years with acute myeloid leukemia. Some clones in this sample may be carry-over from other donors' samples. The sample in question was peripheral blood mononuclear cells, obtained before stem cell transplant. The CDR3 coding sequence is TGCGCCAGCAGCCCGGACGGAGATAATGAAAAACTGTTTTTT. It encodes CASSPDGDNEKLFF.